The 11 T cell receptor beta chains given below trace back to one sample, sequenced in a study of control samples from healthy donors and cancer patients. Profiled with immunoSEQ multiplex PCR; TCRdb holds only in-frame clones, not every one. This table holds about 79,000 clones, 80% to 95% found once. The sample taken for sequencing was PBMCs. All receptors come from a woman in her thirties or forties with lung cancer.

This clone was seen only a few times. V is TRBV7-2 and J is TRBJ2-1, with D perhaps matching TRBD1 (6 bases). The germline gives CDR1 SGHTA, CDR2 FQGNSA. The CDR3 has 16 amino acids. The V end was cut by 2 bases, the J end by 0 bases, with 11 bases between. For the CDR3, the DNA is TGTGCCAGCAGCTTAATCGGGACAAGCTCCTACAATGAGCAGTTCTTC. It yields the protein CASSLIGTSSYNEQFF.

The chain combines TRBV29-1 with TRBJ1-2; TRBD1 agrees at 9 bases. Losses at the gene ends were 6 bases for V and 2 bases for J; bases not matched to a gene: 1. Looked up from germline, CDR1 is SQVTM and CDR2 is ANQGSEA. The CDR3 sequence is 12 residues long. The DNA of the CDR3 is TGCAGCGTCGGGACAGGGAACTATGGCTACACCTTC. Translation: CSVGTGNYGYTF.

This clone was counted a single time. This chain uses TRBV7-9 with TRBJ1-2, with TRBD1 identical over 7 bases. This CDR3 contains 14 residues. Germline V gene sequence: CDR1 SEHNR, CDR2 FQNEAQ (reference sequence). V lost 4 bases to trimming and J lost 2 bases; unmatched junction nucleotides: 4. CDR3 residues: CASSYQQGNYGYTF. DNA for the CDR3: TGTGCCAGCAGCTATCAACAGGGGAACTATGGCTACACCTTC.

This chain links TRBV3-1 (or the pseudogene TRBV3-2) with TRBJ2-3, with D possibly matching TRBD1 (5 bases). In germline, CDR1 is LGHDT, CDR2 YNNKEL (reference sequence). V gave up 4 bases and J gave up 1 base, with 9 bases separating them. The CDR3 totals 14 residues. The CDR3 sequence is CASSPGHRTDTQYF. The CDR3 DNA is TGTGCCAGCAGCCCAGGACACCGCACAGATACGCAGTATTTT.

V and J are TRBV2 and TRBJ1-4; 8 bases are a match to TRBD1. J was trimmed by 0 bases and V by 6 bases; bases with no gene match: 3. The CDR3 spans 15 residues. Germline CDR1 and CDR2: SNHLY and FYNNEI. The CDR3 is CASREQGATNEKLFF. The CDR3 coding sequence is TGTGCCAGCAGGGAACAGGGGGCAACTAATGAAAAACTGTTTTTT. Complete variable domain (other parts from reference TRBV2 and TRBJ1-4): EPEVTQTPSHQVTQMGQEVILRCVPISNHLYFYWYRQILGQKVEFLVSFYNNEISEKSEIFDDQFSVERPDGSNFTLKIRSTKLEDSAMYFCASREQGATNEKLFFGSGTQLSVL.

The table lists this clone with a few counts. The chain is built from TRBV28 and TRBJ1-5, with TRBD1 as a possible D gene (6 bases). The length of the CDR3 is 15 residues. Germline V gene lookup returns CDR1 MDHEN and CDR2 SYDVKM. V lost 3 bases and J 7 bases, leaving 16 bases between the germline ends. CDR3 residues: CASSLPDRLGQPQHF. The CDR3, as DNA: TGTGCCAGCAGTTTGCCCGACAGGCTGGGGCAGCCCCAGCATTTT.

J is TRBJ1-1 and V is TRBV7-9; weak D call: TRBD1 (5 bases). With 5 bases removed from V and 8 bases from J, the gap between germline ends came to 9 bases. The germline V gene encodes CDR1 SEHNR and CDR2 FQNEAQ (reference sequence). The CDR3 covers 11 residues. CDR3 DNA: TGTGCCAGCAGCCTCACAGGAGAAGCTTTCTTT. The encoded protein is CASSLTGEAFF. The full variable domain, its missing parts supplied by reference TRBV7-9 and TRBJ1-1, is DTGVSQNPRHKITKRGQNVTFRCDPISEHNRLYWYRQTLGQGPEFLTYFQNEAQLEKSRLLSDRFSAERPKGSFSTLEIQRTEQGDSAMYLCASSLTGEAFFGQGTRLTVV.

The chain recombines TRBV5-1 with TRBJ2-5, with 7 bases lining up with TRBD1. The junction had 4 bases not matched to a gene; V was cut back by 5 bases and J by 3 bases. The CDR3 is 13 amino acids. The germline gives CDR1 SGHRS, CDR2 YFSETQ. CDR3 coding DNA: TGCGCCAGCAGAGGGACAGCCAAAGAGACCCAGTACTTC. Its protein is CASRGTAKETQYF. Full variable domain (remainder filled in from reference TRBV5-1 and TRBJ2-5): KAGVTQTPRYLIKTRGQQVTLSCSPISGHRSVSWYQQTPGQGLQFLFEYFSETQRNKGNFPGRFSGRQFSNSRSEMNVSTLELGDSALYLCASRGTAKETQYFGPGTRLLVL.

This clone has just a few counts. The chain carries TRBV7-2 and TRBJ1-2; no clear D. V lost 0 bases and J 7 bases, leaving 21 bases between the germline ends. CDR3 length: 17 residues. Germline assignment: CDR1 SGHTA and CDR2 FQGNSA. The DNA for the CDR3 is TGTGCCAGCAGCTTAGCCACAGCATGGCCGATAAGGGCTGGCTACACCTTC. This encodes CASSLATAWPIRAGYTF.

The V gene is TRBV7-2, the J gene TRBJ2-1; 11 bases match TRBD2. Germline assignment: CDR1 SGHTA and CDR2 FQGNSA. V shed 4 bases and J 4 bases; nucleotides not matched to a gene: 6. The CDR3 covers 16 residues. The CDR3 loop reads CASSSLAGGLYNEQFF. For the CDR3, the DNA is TGTGCCAGCAGCTCCCTAGCGGGGGGTCTATACAATGAGCAGTTCTTC.

The J gene is TRBJ1-2, the V gene TRBV28, with D perhaps TRBD1 (5 bases). V was clipped by 2 bases and J by 5 bases, with 9 bases between them. The CDR3 is 13 residues long. CDR1 MDHEN and CDR2 SYDVKM come from the germline V gene. CDR3 loop: CASSLRDGYGYTF. The CDR3 nucleotides read TGTGCCAGCAGTTTACGGGACGGATATGGCTACACCTTC.